This TCR beta chain was documented in a study of cytomegalovirus exposure and HLA in healthy donors. PCR involved 60 Vbeta and 13 Jbeta primers. Generated by immunoSEQ multiplex PCR, the TCRdb table keeps only in-frame clones and is missing some. The table has 110,000 to 150,000 clones, around two thirds seen once. V was pared by 7 bases and J by 10 bases, with 19 bases between. The V gene's germline CDR1 is MNHNS and CDR2 SASEGT. CDR3 size: 13 residues. This clone turned up a few times. Sequenced material: PBMCs. The receptor's source is a woman aged 55 to 70 in good health and CMV-seropositive. This chain joins TRBV6-1 and TRBJ1-1, with D perhaps TRBD1 (6 bases). The CDR3, as DNA: TGTGCCAGCACCCAAGGAGGGGGGAGGGGAGCTTTCTTT. It encodes CASTQGGGRGAFF.